This TCR beta chain emerged from a study of T cells in Graves' hyperthyroidism and ophthalmopathy (dated by TCRdb to about 2019). In the study overall: Peripheral blood samples were taken at initial diagnosis, before any treatment was given. The paper describes TCR Vbeta CDR3 sequencing of 140 or so peripheral blood samples, made up of 43 ophthalmopathy patients, roughly 80 hyperthyroidism patients and 17 progressor patients. An independent validation cohort of some 18 hyperthyroidism patients and roughly 16 patients who later progressed to ophthalmopathy tested prospective prediction of ophthalmopathy. Thyroid tissue and blood T-cell repertoires from six or seven Graves' hyperthyroidism patients were also compared in the study. After sampling, hyperthyroidism patients received methimazole starting at 30 mg daily, and ophthalmopathy patients received high-dose intravenous methylprednisolone. A discovery cohort of roughly 96 patients, 43 with Graves' ophthalmopathy and about 58 with stable Graves' hyperthyroidism, was used to find distinguishing TCR V-J signatures. The roughly 100 discovery patients were randomly divided into training and test sets at a 7:3 ratio. Points the paper makes about the study in general: In validation, progression to ophthalmopathy was predicted by the model with around 70% sensitivity and around 76% specificity, a median of about 6 months before onset. In cross-validation, a model built on a 13 V-J signature told ophthalmopathy apart from stable hyperthyroidism with approximately 91% sensitivity and about 81% specificity, and in testing the same model reached 80%/75%. Most expanded thyroid clonotypes (frequency above 0.001) were also detected in blood, a finding suggesting that blood repertoires may reflect thyroid immune responses. No statistical method was used to fix the sample size in advance, and group allocation was not hidden from the investigators.

The CDR3 sequence holds 17 residues, the cysteine and phenylalanine included. The retained sequence is limited to the CDR3, 51 bases, with the frame set at the first base. CDR1 SGHNT and CDR2 YYREEE were looked up in the germline V gene (reference sequence). The V and J ends are trimmed by 4 bases and 6 bases, leaving 24 bases between them. TCR beta CDR3 regions were amplified from RNA transcripts. The TCR CDR3 was subjected to a first round of RT-PCR using the HTBI primer set and the Qiagen OneStep RT-PCR kit. A second multiplex PCR round built the libraries, followed by size selection and purification. Libraries were sequenced paired-end with 100 bp reads on an Illumina HiSeq2000. The authors' pipeline ran thus. SOAPnuke was used to process the raw data, removing reads that contained adapters or uncalled bases, had a mean Phred below 15, or lacked an exact match to the constant primer or identifier. COPE v1.2.5 was used to merge the high-quality paired reads, and each unique nucleotide sequence was defined as a clonotype. Clonotypes were aligned to IMGT TRBV, TRBD and TRBJ reference segments using MiTCR v1.1. The analysis was restricted to V-J combinations with a frequency above 0.0001, which together covered about 99% of the repertoires. A TCS score was defined as the ratio between F50 (clonal expansion) and ExV (chaos), using BLOSUM62-based TCRdist between CDR3 peptides within each V-J. Welch's t-statistics and random forest reduced roughly 540 V-J features to 13, which were used in a naive Bayes classifier (R e1071). TCRdb trimmed the raw reads at Q25, called clones with MiXCR and kept productive beta chains. Each CDR3 protein gets just one entry, which takes the most common genes and DNA from the rows behind it. The V and J calls here are based on TCRdb, not the publication. This sample gives roughly 30,000 distinct CDR3 sequences in total; less than 45% of them show up just once. Around a tenth of the sample is taken by the ten largest.

A patient counted as having stable Graves' hyperthyroidism if no progression to ophthalmopathy occurred over 18 months of follow-up. Hyperthyroidism patients were newly diagnosed, with disease duration under 2 months, and aged 18 to 65 years. Patients with uncontrolled infections, other autoimmune diseases, pregnancy or lactation were excluded. Diagnoses were based on clinical symptoms, serum thyroxine and TRAb, thyroid ultrasound and orbital computed tomography. PBMCs were isolated from about 10 ml of fresh peripheral blood by Ficoll-Paque density gradient centrifugation. Total RNA was extracted with Trizol reagent, and quality was checked on an Agilent 2100 Bioanalyzer. Points on this clonotype: The antigen it recognizes is unknown. No base quality values were provided; no much bigger clone lies one nucleotide off.

This TCR was recovered from a woman aged 30 to 39 with Graves' hyperthyroidism. The chain is assembled from TRBV5-4 and TRBJ2-3; TRBD2 is perhaps the D gene, given 6 matching bases. Sequences were obtained from blood. The CDR3 amino acid sequence is: CASSPAASRRAGDTQYF. The nucleotide sequence is TGTGCCAGCAGCCCCGCGGCTAGCAGGAGGGCCGGGGATACGCAGTATTTT.